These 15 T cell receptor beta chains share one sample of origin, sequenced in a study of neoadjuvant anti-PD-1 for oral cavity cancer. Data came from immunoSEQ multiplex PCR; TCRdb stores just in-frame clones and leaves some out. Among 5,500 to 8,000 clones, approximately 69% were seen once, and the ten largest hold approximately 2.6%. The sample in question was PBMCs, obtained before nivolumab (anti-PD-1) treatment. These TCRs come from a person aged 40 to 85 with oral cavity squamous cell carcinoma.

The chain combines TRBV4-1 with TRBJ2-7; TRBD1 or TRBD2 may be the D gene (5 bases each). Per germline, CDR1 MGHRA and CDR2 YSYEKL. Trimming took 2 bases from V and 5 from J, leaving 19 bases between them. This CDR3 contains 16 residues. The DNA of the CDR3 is TGCGCCAGCAGCCAACTTTTACGTCAGGGAGCCCACGAGCAGTACTTC. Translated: CASSQLLRQGAHEQYF.

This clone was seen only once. DNA for the CDR3: TGTGCCAGCAGTGAAGTTGACGGCACTGAAGCTTTCTTT. Translating it yields CASSEVDGTEAFF. The J gene is TRBJ1-1, the V gene TRBV6-1, with D hard to call. Germline assignment: CDR1 MNHNS and CDR2 SASEGT. The CDR3 has 13 residues. The V end lost 1 base, the J end lost 4 bases, and 7 bases lay between the germline ends.

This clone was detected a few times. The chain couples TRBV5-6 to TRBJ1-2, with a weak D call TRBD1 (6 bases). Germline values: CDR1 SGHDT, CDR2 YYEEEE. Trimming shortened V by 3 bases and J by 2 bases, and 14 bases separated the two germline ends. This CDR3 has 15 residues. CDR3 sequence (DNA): TGTGCCAGCAGCTATGGTGACAGGCCCAACTATGGCTACACCTTC. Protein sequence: CASSYGDRPNYGYTF.

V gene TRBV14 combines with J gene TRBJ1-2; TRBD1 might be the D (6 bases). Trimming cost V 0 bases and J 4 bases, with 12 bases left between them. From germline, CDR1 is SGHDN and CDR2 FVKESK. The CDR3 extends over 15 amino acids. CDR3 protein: CASSQDLTGSYGYTF. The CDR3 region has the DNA TGTGCCAGCAGCCAAGATCTTACAGGGTCCTATGGCTACACCTTC.

The CDR3 DNA is TGTGCCAGCAGTTCCAACAGGCGAGGACGAAATGAAAAACTGTTTTTT. Residues: CASSSNRRGRNEKLFF. V gene TRBV6-6 combines with J gene TRBJ1-4, with D possibly being TRBD1 (5 bases). V lost 4 bases and J lost 5, with 17 bases in between. The CDR3 extends over 16 amino acids. Germline CDR1 MNHNY, CDR2 SVGAGI (reference sequence).

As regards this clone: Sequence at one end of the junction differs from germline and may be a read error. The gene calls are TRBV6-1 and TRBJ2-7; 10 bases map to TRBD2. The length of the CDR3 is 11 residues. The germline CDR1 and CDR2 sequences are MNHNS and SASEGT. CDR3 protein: CASSESSGGHF. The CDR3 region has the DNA TGTGCCAGCAGTGAGAGTAGCGGGGGGCACTTC.

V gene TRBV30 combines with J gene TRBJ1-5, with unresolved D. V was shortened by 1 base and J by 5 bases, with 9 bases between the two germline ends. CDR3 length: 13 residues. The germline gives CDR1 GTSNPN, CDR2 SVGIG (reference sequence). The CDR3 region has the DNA TGTGCCTGGAGTGAAGGTTACGATCAGCCCCAGCATTTT. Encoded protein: CAWSEGYDQPQHF.

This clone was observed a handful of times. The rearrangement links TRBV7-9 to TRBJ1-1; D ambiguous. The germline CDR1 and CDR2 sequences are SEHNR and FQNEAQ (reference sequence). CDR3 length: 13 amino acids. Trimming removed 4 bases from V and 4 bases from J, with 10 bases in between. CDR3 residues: CASSSKDGTEAFF. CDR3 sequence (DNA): TGTGCCAGCAGCTCGAAGGATGGCACTGAAGCTTTCTTT.

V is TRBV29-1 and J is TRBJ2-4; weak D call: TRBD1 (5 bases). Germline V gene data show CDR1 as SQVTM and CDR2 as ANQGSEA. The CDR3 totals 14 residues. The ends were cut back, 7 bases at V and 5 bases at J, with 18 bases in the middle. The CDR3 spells CSASGAARQNIQYF. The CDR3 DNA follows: TGCAGCGCCTCTGGGGCAGCCAGACAAAACATTCAGTACTTC.

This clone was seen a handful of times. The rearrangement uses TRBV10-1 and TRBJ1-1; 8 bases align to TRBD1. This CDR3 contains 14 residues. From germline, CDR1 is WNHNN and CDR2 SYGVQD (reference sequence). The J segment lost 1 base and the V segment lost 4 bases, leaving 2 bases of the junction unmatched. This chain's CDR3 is CASSGDRRNTEAFF. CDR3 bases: TGCGCCAGCAGTGGGGACAGGAGGAACACTGAAGCTTTCTTT.

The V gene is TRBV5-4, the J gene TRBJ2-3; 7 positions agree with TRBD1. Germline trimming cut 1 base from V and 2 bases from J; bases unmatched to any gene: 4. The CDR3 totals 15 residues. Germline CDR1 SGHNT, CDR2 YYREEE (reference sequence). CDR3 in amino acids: CASSLYRGPTDTQYF. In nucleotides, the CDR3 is TGTGCCAGCAGCTTGTACAGGGGACCCACAGATACGCAGTATTTT.

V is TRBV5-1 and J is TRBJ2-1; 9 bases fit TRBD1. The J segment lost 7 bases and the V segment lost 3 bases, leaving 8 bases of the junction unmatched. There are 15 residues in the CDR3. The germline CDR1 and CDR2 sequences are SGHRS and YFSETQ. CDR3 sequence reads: CASSSSRDRVNEQFF. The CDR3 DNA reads TGCGCCAGCAGCTCAAGCCGGGACAGGGTTAATGAGCAGTTCTTC. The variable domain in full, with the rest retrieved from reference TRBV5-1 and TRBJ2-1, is KAGVTQTPRYLIKTRGQQVTLSCSPISGHRSVSWYQQTPGQGLQFLFEYFSETQRNKGNFPGRFSGRQFSNSRSEMNVSTLELGDSALYLCASSSSRDRVNEQFFGPGTRLTVL.

The DNA of the CDR3 is TGTGCCATCTCGGGATCCGGTGGGGAGAACACTGAAGCTTTCTTT. This translates into CAISGSGGENTEAFF. The V gene is TRBV10-3, the J gene TRBJ1-1; D is undetermined. V lost 8 bases, J lost 1 base, and 17 bases lay in between. CDR3 length equals 15 residues. Looked up from germline, CDR1 is ENHRY and CDR2 is SYGVKD.

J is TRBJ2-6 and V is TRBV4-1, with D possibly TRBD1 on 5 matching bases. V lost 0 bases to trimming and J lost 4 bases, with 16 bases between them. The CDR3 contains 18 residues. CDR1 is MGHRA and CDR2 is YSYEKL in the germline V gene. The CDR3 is CASSQDQGSPRGANVLTF. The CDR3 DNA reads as TGCGCCAGCAGCCAAGATCAGGGTAGTCCTCGGGGGGCCAACGTCCTGACTTTC.

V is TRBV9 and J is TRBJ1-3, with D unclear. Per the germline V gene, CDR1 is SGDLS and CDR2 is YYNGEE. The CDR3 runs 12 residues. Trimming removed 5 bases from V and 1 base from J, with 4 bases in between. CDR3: CASRGSGNTIYF. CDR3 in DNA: TGTGCCAGCAGAGGGTCTGGAAACACCATATATTTT.